What follows is one T cell receptor (beta chain) and its context. Its antigen is currently unknown. This specimen comes from a study of shared clonotypes between healthy human individuals. The study, taken as a whole, reports: Sampling used blood alone; tissue repertoires probably differ. In a handful of donors, around 5.5% of naive CD4 clonotypes appeared in common.

Only Caucasian adults living in Nashville, Tennessee served as donors. In the original processing: Junction-only sequences without quality scores came from ImmunoSEQ, so filtering differed. Sequencing was performed with immunoSEQ multiplex PCR; in TCRdb, only in-frame clones are kept and a portion is missing. Clone size and V and J calls were adopted from that table, with D and trimming inferred from the DNA. The sample shows millions of clones, 90% to 95% of them seen only once. CDR3 length: 15 residues. Germline V gene data show CDR1 as SGHTA and CDR2 as FQGNSA. The ends were cut back, 4 bases at V and 4 bases at J, with 15 bases in the middle.

Sequencing was done on a sample of naive CD4+ T cells sorted from blood. Subset defined: CD45RA+ positively selected. J is TRBJ2-3 and V is TRBV7-2; D is possibly TRBD2 (5 bases). This TCR was recovered from a man between 18 and 29 years old in good health. The DNA for the CDR3 is TGTGCCAGCAGCTCACCCGGCGGTAGCGCAGATACGCAGTATTTT. It codes for CASSSPGGSADTQYF.